This T cell receptor (beta chain) emerged from a study of glioma-infiltrating T cells after dendritic cell vaccination. Study-wide results and limits: Estimated pretreatment TIL content predicted outcome after dendritic cell vaccination.

Details on this clone: Its cognate antigen is unknown.

Time point here: after dendritic cell vaccination, including at tumor progression/relapse. TCRB CDR3 was amplified from 2 ug genomic DNA or less. The primer mix had 60 V beta and 13 J beta primers. Measured with immunoSEQ multiplex PCR; TCRdb has only the in-frame clones, and not every one. The sample includes roughly 100,000 clones, around 90% of them seen just once. Germline V gene sequence: CDR1 SGHRS, CDR2 YFSETQ. The length of the CDR3 is 15 residues. V lost 1 base and J 1 base, leaving 11 bases between the germline ends. This material consisted of blood, taken after dendritic cell vaccination. The sequence derives from a human donor with glioblastoma. This sequence joins TRBV5-1 and TRBJ1-1, with a tentative D call TRBD1 (5 bases). The DNA of the CDR3 is TGCGCCAGCAGCTTGTCGACAGATGAGAACACTGAAGCTTTCTTT. Residues: CASSLSTDENTEAFF.